Following are 14 T cell receptor beta chains from one sample sequenced in a study of blood T cell repertoires in COVID-19. The table came from immunoSEQ multiplex PCR; TCRdb's copy has only in-frame clones and leaves some out. The sample shows more than 110,000 clones, nearly 80% of them seen only once. The sample taken for sequencing was PBMCs or T cells enriched from blood (not recorded which). All receptors derive from a woman between 45 and 60 years old who had recovered from COVID-19.

This clone was picked up a small number of times. The chain has TRBV27 and TRBJ1-6; unclear D gene. Germline CDR1 MNHEY, CDR2 SMNVEV (reference sequence). This CDR3 comprises 14 residues. The V end lost 2 bases, the J end lost 2 bases, and 4 bases lay between the germline ends. The CDR3 region has the DNA TGTGCCAGCAGTTTAGGGCCCTATAATTCACCCCTCCACTTT. Encoded protein: CASSLGPYNSPLHF.

This chain joins TRBV7-9 and TRBJ1-4; a weak D match, TRBD1 (6 bases). This CDR3 contains 15 residues. From germline, CDR1 is SEHNR and CDR2 FQNEAQ (reference sequence). Trimming removed 2 bases from V and 4 bases from J, with 11 bases in between. The chain's CDR3 is CASSLLRDNNEKLFF. CDR3 DNA: TGTGCCAGCAGCTTACTCCGGGACAATAATGAAAAACTGTTTTTT.

The genes are TRBV12-3 or TRBV12-4 and TRBJ2-2, with D possibly TRBD2 on 6 matching bases. The V end was cut by 6 bases, the J end by 7 bases, with 9 bases between. CDR3 length: 12 amino acids. CDR3 loop: CASRGGGGELFF. CDR3 nucleotides: TGTGCCAGCAGGGGGGGTGGCGGGGAGCTGTTTTTT.

The chain has TRBV28 and TRBJ1-2; 7 nucleotides match TRBD1. With V trimmed by 5 bases and J by 8 bases, 14 bases remained unmatched. The CDR3 has 15 amino acids. The V gene's germline CDR1 is MDHEN and CDR2 SYDVKM. The CDR3 protein is CASSPSGTVLGGYTF. DNA for the CDR3: TGTGCCAGCAGTCCCTCCGGGACAGTCCTGGGCGGCTACACCTTC.

The V gene is TRBV10-3, the J gene TRBJ1-3, with D possibly matching TRBD1 (6 bases). V lost 5 bases, J lost 0 bases, and 11 bases lay in between. The length of the CDR3 is 15 residues. CDR1 and CDR2 (germline): ENHRY, SYGVKD. The CDR3 is CAISPQGSSGNTIYF. The CDR3 nucleotides are TGTGCCATCAGTCCTCAGGGGAGCTCTGGAAACACCATATATTTT.

The sample holds a few counts of this clone. V and J are TRBV5-6 and TRBJ1-5; D remains unclear. The CDR3 totals 15 residues. Germline assignment: CDR1 SGHDT and CDR2 YYEEEE. V gave up 4 bases and J gave up 4 bases, with 15 bases separating them. CDR3 sequence reads: CASSGSAGGNQPQHF. In nucleotides, the CDR3 is TGTGCCAGCAGCGGTTCCGCCGGCGGAAATCAGCCCCAGCATTTT.

This rearrangement joins TRBV3-1 (or the pseudogene TRBV3-2) to TRBJ2-7; 7 bases agree with TRBD1. The J segment lost 4 bases and the V segment lost 4 bases, leaving 16 bases of the junction unmatched. The CDR3 covers 17 residues. Germline V gene lookup returns CDR1 LGHDT and CDR2 YNNKEL (reference sequence). The CDR3 loop reads CASSRETGPGNSYEQYF. The CDR3 DNA sequence: TGTGCCAGCAGCCGAGAGACAGGGCCGGGGAACTCGTACGAGCAGTACTTC.

This chain joins TRBV5-1 and TRBJ1-1; a weak D match, TRBD1 (6 bases). Deletions cut 4 bases from V and 8 bases from J, with 12 bases between. CDR3 size: 12 residues. Germline V lookup: CDR1 SGHRS, CDR2 YFSETQ. In DNA, the CDR3 is TGCGCCAGCAGCCCGAACGACAGGGAAGCTTTCTTT. This encodes CASSPNDREAFF.

The chain uses TRBV20-1 and TRBJ2-7; no firm D call. Trimming cost V 2 bases and J 9 bases, with 11 bases left between them. Germline V lookup: CDR1 DFQATT, CDR2 SNEGSKA (reference sequence). The CDR3 is 11 amino acids. DNA for the CDR3: TGCAGTGCTAGATATGATGCCGGGCAGTACTTC. It translates to CSARYDAGQYF.

The chain recombines TRBV10-2 with TRBJ1-2, with 11 bases matching TRBD1. The J segment lost 7 bases and the V segment lost 8 bases, leaving 3 bases of the junction unmatched. The CDR3 sequence is 12 residues long. CDR1 is WSHSY, CDR2 SAAADI, per germline. The CDR3 DNA sequence: TGCGCCAGCGGACAGGGGGCTGTTGGCTACACCTTC. Protein sequence: CASGQGAVGYTF.

This clone is a singleton in its sample. The chain has TRBV19 and TRBJ2-3, with 11 nucleotides matching TRBD2. The CDR3 has 15 amino acids. Germline lookup yields CDR1 LNHDA and CDR2 SQIVND (reference sequence). The junction had 4 bases not matched to a gene; V was cut back by 4 bases and J by 4 bases. The CDR3 loop reads CASSKIAGGPDTQYF. As DNA, the CDR3 is TGTGCCAGTAGTAAGATAGCGGGAGGGCCAGATACGCAGTATTTT.

J is TRBJ1-5 and V is TRBV7-6; a weak D match, TRBD1 (5 bases). From germline, CDR1 is SGHVS and CDR2 FNYEAQ. The CDR3 loop spans 15 amino acids. V lost 5 bases, J lost 6 bases, and 17 bases lay in between. The CDR3 DNA is TGTGCCAGCAGCCAGGGCAGCCAGCAAGGTCAGCCCCAGCATTTT. It translates to CASSQGSQQGQPQHF.

This rearrangement joins TRBV29-1 to TRBJ1-2; TRBD1 agrees at 8 bases. The CDR3 totals 14 residues. J gave up 0 bases and V 7 bases, and 7 bases lay outside the gene matches. Germline V lookup: CDR1 SQVTM, CDR2 ANQGSEA. The DNA of the CDR3 is TGCAGCGGGGGGAGGACAGGGTCTAACTATGGCTACACCTTC. Its protein is CSGGRTGSNYGYTF.

The rearrangement joins TRBV7-6 to TRBJ2-7; a possible D gene is TRBD2 (6 bases). V lost 3 bases and J 5 bases, leaving 14 bases between the germline ends. Germline lookup yields CDR1 SGHVS and CDR2 FNYEAQ. The CDR3 has 14 residues. CDR3 residues: CASSLGGGMNEQYF. DNA for the CDR3: TGTGCCAGCAGCTTGGGGGGAGGAATGAACGAGCAGTACTTC. The variable domain in full, completed from reference TRBV7-6 and TRBJ2-7, reads GAGVSQSPRYKVTKRGQDVALRCDPISGHVSLYWYRQALGQGPEFLTYFNYEAQQDKSGLPNDRFSAERPEGSISTLTIQRTEQRDSAMYRCASSLGGGMNEQYFGPGTRLTVT.